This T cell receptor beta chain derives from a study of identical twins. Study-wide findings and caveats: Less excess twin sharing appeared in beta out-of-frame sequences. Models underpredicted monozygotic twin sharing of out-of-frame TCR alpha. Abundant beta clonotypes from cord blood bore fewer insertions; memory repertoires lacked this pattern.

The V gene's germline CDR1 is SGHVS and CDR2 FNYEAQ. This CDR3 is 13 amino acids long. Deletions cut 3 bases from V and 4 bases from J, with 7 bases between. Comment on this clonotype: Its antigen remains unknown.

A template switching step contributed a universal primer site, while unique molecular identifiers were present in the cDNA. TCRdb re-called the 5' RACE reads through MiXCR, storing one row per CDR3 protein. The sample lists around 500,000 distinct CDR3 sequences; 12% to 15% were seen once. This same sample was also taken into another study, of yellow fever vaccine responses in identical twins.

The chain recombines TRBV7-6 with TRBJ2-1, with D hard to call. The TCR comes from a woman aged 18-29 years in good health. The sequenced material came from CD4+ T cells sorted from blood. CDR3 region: CASSLQQYNEQFF. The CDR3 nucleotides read TGTGCCAGCAGCTTGCAGCAATACAATGAGCAGTTCTTC.